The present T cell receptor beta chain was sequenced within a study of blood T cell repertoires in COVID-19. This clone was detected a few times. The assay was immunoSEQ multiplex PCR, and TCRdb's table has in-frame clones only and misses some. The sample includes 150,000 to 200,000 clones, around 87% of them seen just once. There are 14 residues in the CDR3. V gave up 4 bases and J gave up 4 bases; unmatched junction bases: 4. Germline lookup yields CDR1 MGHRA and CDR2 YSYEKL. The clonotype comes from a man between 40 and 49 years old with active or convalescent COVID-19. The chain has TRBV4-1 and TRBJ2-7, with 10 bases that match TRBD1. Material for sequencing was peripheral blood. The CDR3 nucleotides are TGCGCCAGCAGCCTAAGGACAGGGGGTTACGAGCAGTACTTC. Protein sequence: CASSLRTGGYEQYF.